The present entry profiles one T cell receptor beta chain with its context. In assigning cohorts, the study relied on participant-reported clinical history. This sample is part of a study of blood T cell repertoires in COVID-19. The V and J ends lost 3 bases and 8 bases, in that order; junction bases with no gene match: 2. The CDR3 is 14 amino acids. Germline CDR1 reads SGHVS; CDR2 reads FQNEAQ. In the authors' methods: The assay estimated nucleated cells by amplifying reference gene primers. This table comes from immunoSEQ multiplex PCR, and its TCRdb copy is limited to in-frame clones, with some not included. The V and J calls and the clone size are those of that table, but D and trimming were determined from the DNA. The sample includes almost 350,000 clones, around nine tenths of them seen just once.

This chain links TRBV7-8 with TRBJ1-4, with TRBD1 identical over 11 bases. This clonotype was sampled from a woman aged 25 to 39 who had been exposed to COVID-19. The sequenced material came from PBMCs or T cells enriched from blood (not recorded which). DNA for the CDR3: TGTGCCAGCAGCTTTGGACAGGGGGCGGAAAAACTGTTTTTT. Its translation is CASSFGQGAEKLFF.